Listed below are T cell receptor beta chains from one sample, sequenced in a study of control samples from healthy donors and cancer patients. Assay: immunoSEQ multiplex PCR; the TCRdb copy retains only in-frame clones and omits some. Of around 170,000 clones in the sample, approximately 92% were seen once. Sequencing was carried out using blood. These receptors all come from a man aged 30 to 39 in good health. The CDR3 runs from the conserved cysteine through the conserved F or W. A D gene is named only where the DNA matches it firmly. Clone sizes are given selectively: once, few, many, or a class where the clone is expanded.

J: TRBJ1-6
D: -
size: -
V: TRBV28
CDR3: CASSTTSGTTPYNSPLHF
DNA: TGTGCCAGCAGTACGACTTCCGGGACAACTCCCTATAATTCACCCCTCCACTTT

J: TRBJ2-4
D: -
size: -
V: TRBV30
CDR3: CAWSGEVPLAKNIQYF
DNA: TGTGCCTGGAGTGGTGAAGTCCCCTTAGCCAAAAACATTCAGTACTTC

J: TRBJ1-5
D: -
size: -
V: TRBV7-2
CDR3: CASSFFSGLYNQPQHF
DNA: TGTGCCAGCAGCTTTTTCTCGGGGCTGTACAATCAGCCCCAGCATTTT

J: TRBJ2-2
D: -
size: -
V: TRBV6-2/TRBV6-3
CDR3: CASSLVQELFF
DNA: TGTGCCAGCAGCTTGGTACAGGAGCTGTTTTTT

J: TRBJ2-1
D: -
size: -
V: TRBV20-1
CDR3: CSAAVYNEQFF
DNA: TGCAGCGCGGCAGTCTACAATGAGCAGTTCTTC

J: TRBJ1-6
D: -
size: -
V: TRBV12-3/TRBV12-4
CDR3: CASSPQINSPLHF
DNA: TGTGCCAGCAGCCCTCAGATCAATTCACCCCTCCACTTT

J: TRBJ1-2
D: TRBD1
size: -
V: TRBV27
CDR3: CASSRDSALYGYTF
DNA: TGTGCCAGTTCCCGGGACAGTGCCCTCTATGGCTACACCTTC

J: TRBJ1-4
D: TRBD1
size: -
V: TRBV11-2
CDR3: CASSPGQGSNEKLFF
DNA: TGTGCCAGCAGCCCAGGACAGGGATCTAATGAAAAACTGTTTTTT

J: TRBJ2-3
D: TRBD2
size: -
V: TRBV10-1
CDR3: CASSGTSLASTDTQYF
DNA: TGCGCCAGCAGTGGGACTAGCTTAGCTAGCACAGATACGCAGTATTTT

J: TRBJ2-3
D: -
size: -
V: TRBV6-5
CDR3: CASQSEDTQYF
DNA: TGTGCCAGCCAATCGGAGGATACGCAGTATTTT

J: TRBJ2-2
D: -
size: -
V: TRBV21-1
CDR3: CASSKVGGADTGELFF
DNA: TGTGCCAGCAGCAAAGTAGGGGGGGCGGACACCGGGGAGCTGTTTTTT

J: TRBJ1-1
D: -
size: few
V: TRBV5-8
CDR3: CASDRRAGEAFF
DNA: TGTGCCAGCGATCGCAGGGCTGGAGAAGCTTTCTTT

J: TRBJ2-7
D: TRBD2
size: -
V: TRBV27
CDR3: CASSRPPSGLAGVEQYF
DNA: TGTGCCAGCAGTCGGCCTCCCTCGGGGCTAGCGGGAGTAGAGCAGTACTTC

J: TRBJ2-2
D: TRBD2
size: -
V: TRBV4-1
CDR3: CASSRSGGTNTGELFF
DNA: TGCGCCAGCAGCAGGAGCGGGGGGACGAACACCGGGGAGCTGTTTTTT

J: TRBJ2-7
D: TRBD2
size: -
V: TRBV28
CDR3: CASSLSLAGPYEQYF
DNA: TGTGCCAGCAGTTTGTCGCTAGCGGGCCCCTACGAGCAGTACTTC

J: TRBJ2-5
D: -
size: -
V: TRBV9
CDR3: CASSMTGGGRETQYF
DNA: TGTGCCAGCAGCATGACCGGAGGGGGGCGGGAGACCCAGTACTTC

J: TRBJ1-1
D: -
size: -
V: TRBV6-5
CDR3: CASSYLRGTEAFF
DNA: TGTGCCAGCAGTTACCTCCGGGGCACTGAAGCTTTCTTT

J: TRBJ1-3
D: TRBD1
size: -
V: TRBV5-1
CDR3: CASSPDRAGNTIYF
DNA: TGCGCCAGCAGCCCGGACAGGGCGGGAAACACCATATATTTT

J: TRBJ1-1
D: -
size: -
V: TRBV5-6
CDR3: CASSLVWGNTEAFF
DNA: TGTGCCAGCAGCTTGGTATGGGGGAACACTGAAGCTTTCTTT

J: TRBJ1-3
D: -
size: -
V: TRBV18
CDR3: CASSLETVISGNTIYF
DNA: TGTGCCAGCTCACTCGAGACAGTAATCTCTGGAAACACCATATATTTT

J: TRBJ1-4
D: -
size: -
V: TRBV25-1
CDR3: CAIPRRGADEKLFF
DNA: TGTGCCATCCCCCGTCGGGGGGCGGATGAAAAACTGTTTTTT

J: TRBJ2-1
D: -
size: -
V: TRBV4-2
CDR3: CASSQPAERREQFF
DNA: TGTGCCAGCAGCCAACCTGCCGAGAGGAGGGAGCAGTTCTTC

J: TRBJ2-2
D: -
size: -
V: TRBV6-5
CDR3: CASRPISTGELFF
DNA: TGTGCCAGCAGACCCATCAGCACCGGGGAGCTGTTTTTT

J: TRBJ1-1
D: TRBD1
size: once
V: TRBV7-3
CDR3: CASSFGQGNTEAFF
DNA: TGTGCCAGCAGCTTCGGACAGGGGAACACTGAAGCTTTCTTT